Listed below are T cell receptor beta chains from one sample, sequenced in a study of molecular identifiers for immune sequencing clone quantification. TCRdb re-derived calls from the PCR reads in MiXCR, one entry per CDR3 protein. Among 490,000 or so distinct CDR3 sequences listed, approximately 25% were seen once. Sequencing was performed on naive CD8+ T cells from blood, with Jurkat cell RNA spiked in. The receptors were sampled from a human donor in good health. Some libraries in this study had Jurkat cell RNA spiked in. The CDR3 runs from the conserved cysteine through the conserved F or W. Fields, in order: J gene, V gene, clone size, CDR3 protein. Where a row states a size, it is once, few, many or the class of an expanded clone; other rows omit it.

J gene: TRBJ2-7; V gene: TRBV7-6; clone size: .; CDR3 protein: CASSLGLVPNEQYF
J gene: TRBJ1-6; V gene: TRBV4-3; clone size: many; CDR3 protein: CASSQGSRGSPLHF
J gene: TRBJ2-7; V gene: TRBV7-6; clone size: many; CDR3 protein: CASSTTEGVYEQYF
J gene: TRBJ2-1; V gene: TRBV11-2; clone size: few; CDR3 protein: CASSSTSGGEFYNEQFF
J gene: TRBJ1-2; V gene: TRBV7-9; clone size: many; CDR3 protein: CASSQSSSGYTF
J gene: TRBJ2-2; V gene: TRBV27; clone size: few; CDR3 protein: CASSFKRRAGELFF
J gene: TRBJ2-1; V gene: TRBV27; clone size: few; CDR3 protein: CASSFGPSYNEQFF
J gene: TRBJ1-5; V gene: TRBV27; clone size: many; CDR3 protein: CASSEGTDGYNQPQHF
J gene: TRBJ2-6; V gene: TRBV28; clone size: many; CDR3 protein: CASRRRDRDSGANVLTF
J gene: TRBJ2-2; V gene: TRBV25-1; clone size: many; CDR3 protein: CASSEPLAYNTGELFF
J gene: TRBJ1-2; V gene: TRBV12-3/TRBV12-4; clone size: few; CDR3 protein: CASSLYQGPANYGYTF
J gene: TRBJ1-4; V gene: TRBV7-8; clone size: .; CDR3 protein: CASSPAGGVSSEKLFF
J gene: TRBJ1-5; V gene: TRBV2; clone size: .; CDR3 protein: CASSEWSGLPDPPPHF
J gene: TRBJ1-5; V gene: TRBV7-9; clone size: .; CDR3 protein: CASSLSAGYSNQPQHF
J gene: TRBJ2-3; V gene: TRBV7-9; clone size: few; CDR3 protein: CASSSTTQGGGRSGIVGDTQYF
J gene: TRBJ1-6; V gene: TRBV7-6; clone size: .; CDR3 protein: CASSAGSVSTNSPLHF
J gene: TRBJ1-1; V gene: TRBV27; clone size: many; CDR3 protein: CASSLQGNTEAFF
J gene: TRBJ2-7; V gene: TRBV12-5; clone size: .; CDR3 protein: CASGPEGPEGFREQYF
J gene: TRBJ2-3; V gene: TRBV4-1; clone size: many; CDR3 protein: CASSLKSDTQYF
J gene: TRBJ2-3; V gene: TRBV5-6; clone size: few; CDR3 protein: CASSADTDTQYF
J gene: TRBJ2-5; V gene: TRBV9; clone size: .; CDR3 protein: CASSVLAGGRETQYF
J gene: TRBJ2-3; V gene: TRBV12-3/TRBV12-4; clone size: few; CDR3 protein: CASSPRHNTDTQYF
J gene: TRBJ2-2; V gene: TRBV11-2; clone size: .; CDR3 protein: CASSTNRLAGETGELFF
J gene: TRBJ1-1; V gene: TRBV7-6; clone size: few; CDR3 protein: CASGEGGTEAFF
J gene: TRBJ1-1; V gene: TRBV5-1; clone size: .; CDR3 protein: CASRPGQRNTEASF
J gene: TRBJ1-1; V gene: TRBV5-6; clone size: .; CDR3 protein: CASSLGDSRDTEAFF
J gene: TRBJ2-1; V gene: TRBV4-1; clone size: few; CDR3 protein: CASSQVSSGVHNEQFF
J gene: TRBJ2-7; V gene: TRBV7-2; clone size: few; CDR3 protein: CASSLGPFTTPSYEQYF
J gene: TRBJ1-5; V gene: TRBV7-9; clone size: few; CDR3 protein: CASSYVNDQPQHF
J gene: TRBJ2-3; V gene: TRBV20-1; clone size: .; CDR3 protein: CSARREGHLQDTQYF
J gene: TRBJ2-7; V gene: TRBV18; clone size: few; CDR3 protein: CASSRGDTLSYEQYF
J gene: TRBJ2-2; V gene: TRBV29-1; clone size: many; CDR3 protein: CSVDPGGGTGELFF
J gene: TRBJ2-7; V gene: TRBV20-1; clone size: many; CDR3 protein: CSATAGYEQYF
J gene: TRBJ2-5; V gene: TRBV7-2; clone size: many; CDR3 protein: CASSLTSARPGAQETQYF
J gene: TRBJ2-7; V gene: TRBV20-1; clone size: few; CDR3 protein: CSARVGGYEQYF
J gene: TRBJ2-2; V gene: TRBV4-3; clone size: .; CDR3 protein: CASSQDELAENAGELFF
J gene: TRBJ2-1; V gene: TRBV24-1; clone size: many; CDR3 protein: CATSEIAGLRNEQFF
J gene: TRBJ1-2; V gene: TRBV5-3; clone size: .; CDR3 protein: CASSLGTKTNYGYTF
J gene: TRBJ2-2; V gene: TRBV12-3/TRBV12-4; clone size: many; CDR3 protein: CASSLALGGTGELFF
J gene: TRBJ2-6; V gene: TRBV2; clone size: many; CDR3 protein: CASTEAPGPGANVLTF
J gene: TRBJ1-1; V gene: TRBV6-5; clone size: many; CDR3 protein: CASRQRGGIGAFF
J gene: TRBJ2-1; V gene: TRBV28; clone size: few; CDR3 protein: CASSLGQGIRNEQFF
J gene: TRBJ2-1; V gene: TRBV11-2; clone size: .; CDR3 protein: CASNEQGSYSYNEQFF
J gene: TRBJ2-5; V gene: TRBV2; clone size: .; CDR3 protein: CASNAGGEAPYPQETQYF
J gene: TRBJ1-1; V gene: TRBV6-2/TRBV6-3; clone size: .; CDR3 protein: CASSYDEGNTEAFF
J gene: TRBJ2-3; V gene: TRBV13; clone size: .; CDR3 protein: CASSLIPDPKTTDTQYF
J gene: TRBJ1-4; V gene: TRBV28; clone size: many; CDR3 protein: CATSATVNEKLFF
J gene: TRBJ2-3; V gene: TRBV28; clone size: many; CDR3 protein: CASSPDILRTDTQYF
J gene: TRBJ2-1; V gene: TRBV5-1; clone size: .; CDR3 protein: CASSLTDNNEQFF
J gene: TRBJ1-5; V gene: TRBV19; clone size: .; CDR3 protein: CASSSPGSVGNQPQHF
J gene: TRBJ1-2; V gene: TRBV3-1; clone size: .; CDR3 protein: CASSQAGTGYGYTF
J gene: TRBJ2-7; V gene: TRBV27; clone size: .; CDR3 protein: CASSPRLAGGEQYF
J gene: TRBJ2-7; V gene: TRBV6-2/TRBV6-3; clone size: many; CDR3 protein: CASSYLAYEQYF
J gene: TRBJ2-3; V gene: TRBV21-1; clone size: few; CDR3 protein: CASSKRGRGQVSTDTQYF
J gene: TRBJ1-5; V gene: TRBV19; clone size: .; CDR3 protein: CASSTGAGSNQPQHF
J gene: TRBJ1-1; V gene: TRBV29-1; clone size: few; CDR3 protein: CSVVGQALMNTEAFF
J gene: TRBJ1-1; V gene: TRBV4-3; clone size: few; CDR3 protein: CASSQDVTANTEAFF
J gene: TRBJ1-5; V gene: TRBV6-1; clone size: many; CDR3 protein: CASSEYGTGDQPQHF
J gene: TRBJ1-5; V gene: TRBV7-9; clone size: few; CDR3 protein: CASSPEGAGNQPQHF